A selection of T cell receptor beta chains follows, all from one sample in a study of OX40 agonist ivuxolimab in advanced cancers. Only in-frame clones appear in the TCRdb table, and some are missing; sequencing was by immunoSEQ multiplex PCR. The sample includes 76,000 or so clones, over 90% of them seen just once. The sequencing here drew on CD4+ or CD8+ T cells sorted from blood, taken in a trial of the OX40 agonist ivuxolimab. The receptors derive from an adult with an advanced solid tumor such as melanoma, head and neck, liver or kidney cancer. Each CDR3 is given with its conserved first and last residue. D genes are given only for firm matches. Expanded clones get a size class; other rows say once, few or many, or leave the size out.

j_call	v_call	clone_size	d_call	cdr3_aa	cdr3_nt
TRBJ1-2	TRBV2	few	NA	CARSRQVEGYTF	TGTGCCAGATCGAGACAGGTGGAAGGCTACACCTTC
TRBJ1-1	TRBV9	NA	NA	CASSPGVGMNTEAFF	TGTGCCAGCAGCCCAGGAGTGGGGATGAACACTGAAGCTTTCTTT
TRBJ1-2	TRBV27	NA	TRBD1	CASSQGQGAYGYTF	TGTGCCAGCAGTCAAGGACAGGGGGCTTATGGCTACACCTTC
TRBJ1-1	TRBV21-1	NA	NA	CASSKPPNRERTEAFF	TGTGCCAGCAGCAAGCCCCCGAACAGGGAAAGGACTGAAGCTTTCTTT
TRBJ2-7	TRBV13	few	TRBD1	CASSFGTGPYEQYF	TGTGCCAGCAGCTTTGGGACAGGGCCCTACGAGCAGTACTTC
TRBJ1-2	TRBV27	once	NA	CASSFRGASYGYTF	TGTGCCAGCAGTTTTAGGGGGGCCAGCTATGGCTACACCTTC
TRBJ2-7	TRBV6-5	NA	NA	CASSFTGWDEQYF	TGTGCCAGCAGTTTTACAGGGTGGGACGAGCAGTACTTC
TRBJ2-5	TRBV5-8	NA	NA	CASSLLWTSREETQYF	TGTGCCAGCAGCTTGCTTTGGACATCGAGAGAAGAGACCCAGTACTTC
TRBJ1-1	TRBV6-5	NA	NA	CASSPGMNTEAFF	TGTGCCAGCAGTCCCGGCATGAACACTGAAGCTTTCTTT
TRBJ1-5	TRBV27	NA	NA	CASSLQGQPQHF	TGTGCCAGCAGTTTACAGGGTCAGCCCCAGCATTTT
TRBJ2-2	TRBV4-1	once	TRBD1	CASSQTPPGQGITGELFF	TGCGCCAGCAGCCAAACCCCTCCGGGACAGGGTATCACCGGGGAGCTGTTTTTT
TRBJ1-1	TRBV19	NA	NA	CASSFRGSTEAFF	TGTGCCAGTAGTTTCAGGGGAAGCACTGAAGCTTTCTTT
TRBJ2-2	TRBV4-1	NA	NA	CASSQDGVRGKGGELFF	TGCGCCAGCAGCCAAGATGGTGTCCGGGGTAAAGGCGGGGAGCTGTTTTTT
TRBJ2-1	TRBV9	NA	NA	CASSVSGALNEQFF	TGTGCCAGCAGCGTAAGCGGAGCCCTTAATGAGCAGTTCTTC
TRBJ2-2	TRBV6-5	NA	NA	CASSYSLGATGELFF	TGTGCCAGCAGTTACTCGCTAGGGGCCACCGGGGAGCTGTTTTTT
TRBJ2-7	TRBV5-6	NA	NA	CASSFLGEAYEQYF	TGTGCCAGCAGCTTCTTGGGGGAAGCCTACGAGCAGTACTTC
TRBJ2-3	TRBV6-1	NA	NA	CASSGQRVVF	TGTGCCAGCAGTGGGCAGCGGGTAGTATTT
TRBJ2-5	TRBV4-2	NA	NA	CASSQRSRETQYF	TGTGCCAGCAGCCAGCGTTCTCGAGAGACCCAGTACTTC
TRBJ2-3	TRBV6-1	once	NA	CASSEALWGENTDTQYF	TGTGCCAGCAGTGAGGCCCTCTGGGGGGAGAACACAGATACGCAGTATTTT
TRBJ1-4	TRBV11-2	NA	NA	CASSPSSWAQLFF	TGTGCCAGCAGCCCCTCAAGTTGGGCCCAACTGTTTTTT
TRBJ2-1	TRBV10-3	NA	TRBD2	CAISESRTERGEQFF	TGTGCCATCAGTGAGTCGAGAACCGAGCGGGGTGAGCAGTTCTTC
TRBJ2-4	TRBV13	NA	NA	CASSLGRDSWNIQYF	TGTGCCAGCAGCTTAGGCCGGGACTCCTGGAACATTCAGTACTTC
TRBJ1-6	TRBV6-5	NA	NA	CASSYWALHF	TGTGCCAGCAGTTATTGGGCCCTCCACTTT
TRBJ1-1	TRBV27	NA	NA	CASSLQGVNTEAFF	TGTGCCAGCAGTTTACAGGGTGTCAACACTGAAGCTTTCTTT
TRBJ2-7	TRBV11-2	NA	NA	CASSSYDGGYEQYF	TGTGCCAGCAGCTCATACGACGGCGGCTACGAGCAGTACTTC
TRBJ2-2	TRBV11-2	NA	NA	CASSPTHRDGELFF	TGTGCCAGCAGTCCAACACACAGGGATGGGGAGCTGTTTTTT
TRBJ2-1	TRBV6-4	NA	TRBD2	CASSEYYGRGSEQFF	TGTGCCAGCAGTGAATACTACGGGAGGGGTAGTGAGCAGTTCTTC
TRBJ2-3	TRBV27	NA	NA	CASSFRSDTQYF	TGTGCCAGCAGTTTTAGATCAGATACGCAGTATTTT
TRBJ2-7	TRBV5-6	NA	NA	CASSSDVSYEQYF	TGTGCCAGCAGCTCGGACGTCTCCTACGAGCAGTACTTC
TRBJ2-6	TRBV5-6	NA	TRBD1	CASRTGDSGANVLTF	TGTGCCAGCCGAACAGGGGATTCTGGGGCCAACGTCCTGACTTTC
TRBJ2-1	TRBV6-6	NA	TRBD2	CASAIAGEQFF	TGTGCCAGCGCTATAGCGGGGGAGCAGTTCTTC
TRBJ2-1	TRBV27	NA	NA	CASSLDNAIYNEQFF	TGTGCCAGCAGCCTAGACAACGCGATCTACAATGAGCAGTTCTTC
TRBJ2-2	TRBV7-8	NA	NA	CASRHRTDNTGELFF	TGTGCCAGCAGACATCGGACAGATAACACCGGGGAGCTGTTTTTT
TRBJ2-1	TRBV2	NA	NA	CASSVIRGYNEQFF	TGTGCCAGCAGTGTTATCAGGGGATACAATGAGCAGTTCTTC
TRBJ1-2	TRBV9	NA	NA	CASSAGPHGAGYGYTF	TGTGCCAGCAGCGCCGGACCTCACGGGGCCGGTTATGGCTACACCTTC
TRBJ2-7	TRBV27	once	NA	CASSLLDRSYEQYF	TGTGCCAGCAGTTTATTGGACAGATCCTACGAGCAGTACTTC
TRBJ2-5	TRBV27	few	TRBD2	CAIVSLAGGGVETQYF	TGTGCCATCGTCTCTCTAGCGGGGGGGGGTGTAGAGACCCAGTACTTC
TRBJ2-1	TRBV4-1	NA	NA	CASSQDEYNKNEQFF	TGCGCCAGCAGCCAAGACGAGTATAATAAGAATGAGCAGTTCTTC
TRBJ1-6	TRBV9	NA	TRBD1	CASSPRDSPYNSPLHF	TGTGCCAGCAGCCCCCGGGACAGCCCCTATAATTCACCCCTCCACTTT
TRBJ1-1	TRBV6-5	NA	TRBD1	CASSYVQGRGDTEAFF	TGTGCCAGCAGTTACGTACAGGGGCGAGGGGACACTGAAGCTTTCTTT
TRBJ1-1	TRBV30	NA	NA	CAWSQDTEAFF	TGTGCCTGGAGTCAGGACACTGAAGCTTTCTTT
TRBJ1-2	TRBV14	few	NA	CASSPDGYGYTF	TGTGCCAGCAGTCCGGACGGCTATGGCTACACCTTC